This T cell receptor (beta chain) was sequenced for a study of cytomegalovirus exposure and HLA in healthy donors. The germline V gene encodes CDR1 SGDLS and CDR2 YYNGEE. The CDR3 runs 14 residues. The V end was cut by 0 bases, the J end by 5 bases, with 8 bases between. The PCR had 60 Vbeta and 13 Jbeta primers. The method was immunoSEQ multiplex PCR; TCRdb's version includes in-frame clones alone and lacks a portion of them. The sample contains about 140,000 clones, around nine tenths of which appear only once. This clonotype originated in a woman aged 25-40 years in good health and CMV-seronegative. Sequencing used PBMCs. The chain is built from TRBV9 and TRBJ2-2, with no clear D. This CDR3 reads CASSVAPGTGELFF. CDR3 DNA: TGTGCCAGCAGCGTAGCCCCAGGAACCGGGGAGCTGTTTTTT.